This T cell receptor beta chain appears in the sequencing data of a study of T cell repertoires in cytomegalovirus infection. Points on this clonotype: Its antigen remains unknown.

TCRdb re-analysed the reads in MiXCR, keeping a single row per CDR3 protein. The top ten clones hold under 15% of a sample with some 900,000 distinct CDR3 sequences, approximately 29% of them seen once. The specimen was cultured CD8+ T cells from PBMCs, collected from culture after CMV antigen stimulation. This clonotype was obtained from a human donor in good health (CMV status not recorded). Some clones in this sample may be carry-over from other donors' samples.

The CDR3 region is CASSYAAPHTVYGYTF. CDR3 sequence (DNA): TGTGCCAGCAGTTACGCGGCTCCGCACACCGTCTATGGCTACACCTTC. The chain has TRBV6-5 and TRBJ1-2; D remains unclear. The germline gives CDR1 MNHEY, CDR2 SVGAGI. V lost 2 bases to trimming and J lost 4 bases, with 17 bases between them. CDR3 size: 16 residues.